This passage covers 2 T cell receptor beta chains from one sample sequenced in a study of shared clonotypes between healthy human individuals. Profiling relied on immunoSEQ multiplex PCR, and the TCRdb table lists in-frame clones only, not all of them. Among 1.4 million to 1.5 million clones listed, approximately 97% were seen once. The material sequenced was naive CD4+ T cells sorted from blood. Described subset: CD45RA+ positively selected. Every receptor here comes from a man aged 30 to 45 in good health.

This rearrangement joins TRBV7-9 to TRBJ2-1; possibly TRBD1 or TRBD2 for D (5 bases each). Trimming took off 2 bases at V and 7 bases at J, with 15 bases between the two ends. Germline V lookup: CDR1 SEHNR, CDR2 FQNEAQ (reference sequence). The CDR3 spans 15 residues. The CDR3 region is CASSLTDGWGNEQFF. DNA of the CDR3: TGTGCCAGCAGCTTAACAGACGGGTGGGGGAATGAGCAGTTCTTC.

The chain recombines TRBV7-2 with TRBJ2-3, with a possible D match to TRBD1 (6 bases). Germline V lookup: CDR1 SGHTA, CDR2 FQGNSA. The CDR3 has 13 amino acids. The V end lost 5 bases, the J end lost 2 bases, and 8 bases lay between the germline ends. CDR3: CASSKGHTDTQYF. Written as DNA, the CDR3 is TGTGCCAGCAGCAAGGGACACACAGATACGCAGTATTTT.